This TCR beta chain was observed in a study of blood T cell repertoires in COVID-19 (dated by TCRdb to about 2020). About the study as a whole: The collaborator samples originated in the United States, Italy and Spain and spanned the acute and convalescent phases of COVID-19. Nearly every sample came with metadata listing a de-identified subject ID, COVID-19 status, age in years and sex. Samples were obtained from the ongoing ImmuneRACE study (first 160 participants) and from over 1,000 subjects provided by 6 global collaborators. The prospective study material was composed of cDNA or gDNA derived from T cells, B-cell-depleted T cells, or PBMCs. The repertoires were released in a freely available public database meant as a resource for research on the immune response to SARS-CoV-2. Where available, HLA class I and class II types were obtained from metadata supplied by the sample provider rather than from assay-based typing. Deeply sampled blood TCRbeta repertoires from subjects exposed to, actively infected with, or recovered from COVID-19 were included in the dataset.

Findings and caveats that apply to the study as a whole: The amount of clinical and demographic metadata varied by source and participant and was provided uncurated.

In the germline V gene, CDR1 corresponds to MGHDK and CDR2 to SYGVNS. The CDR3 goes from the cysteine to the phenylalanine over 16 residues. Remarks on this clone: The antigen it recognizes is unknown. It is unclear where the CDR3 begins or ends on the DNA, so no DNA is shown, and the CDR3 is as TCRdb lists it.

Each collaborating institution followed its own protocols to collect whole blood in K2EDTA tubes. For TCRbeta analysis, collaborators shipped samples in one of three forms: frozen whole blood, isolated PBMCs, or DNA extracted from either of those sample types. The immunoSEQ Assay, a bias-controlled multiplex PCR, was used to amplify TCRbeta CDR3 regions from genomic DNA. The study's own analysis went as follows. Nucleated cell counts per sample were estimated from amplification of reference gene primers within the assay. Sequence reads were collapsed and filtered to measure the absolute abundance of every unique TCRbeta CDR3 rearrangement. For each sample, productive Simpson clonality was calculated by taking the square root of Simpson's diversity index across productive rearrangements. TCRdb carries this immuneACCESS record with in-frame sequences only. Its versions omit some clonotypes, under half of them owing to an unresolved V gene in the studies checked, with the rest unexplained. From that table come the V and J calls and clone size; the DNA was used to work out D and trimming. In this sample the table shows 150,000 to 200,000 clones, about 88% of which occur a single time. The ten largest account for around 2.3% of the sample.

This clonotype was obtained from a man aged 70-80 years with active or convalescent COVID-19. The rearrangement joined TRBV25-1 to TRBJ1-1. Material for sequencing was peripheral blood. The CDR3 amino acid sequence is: CASSESLQRGWTEAFF.